This TCR beta chain was identified in a study of long-term antiretroviral therapy in people with HIV. Held in samples before DNA extraction were 1-10 million cryopreserved PBMC. A v3.0 immunoSEQ assay was performed at survey level. Sequenced by immunoSEQ multiplex PCR; TCRdb stores in-frame clones only, minus some. The data hold 25,000 to 35,000 clones, with over 70% observed a single time. The germline gives CDR1 MNHEY, CDR2 SMNVEV (reference sequence). V shed 0 bases, J shed 0 bases, and the junction held 3 bases outside the gene matches. This CDR3 has 17 residues. Findings and caveats of the study: Information pertaining to ART adherence, viral resistance or therapeutic modifications was not obtained.

On this clone itself: Its specificity is unknown. Other nucleotide sequences in the sample specify the same CDR3.

The source of this sequence is a woman between 45 and 65 years old with HIV. The chain uses TRBV27 and TRBJ1-5; 9 nucleotides align to TRBD1. Sequencing was performed on unsorted PBMCs, taken 3.1 years after starting antiretroviral therapy. In nucleotides, the CDR3 is TGTGCCAGCAGTTTATCGGGGGGACAGGGTAGCAATCAGCCCCAGCATTTT. Translating it yields CASSLSGGQGSNQPQHF.